The sequence of this T cell receptor (beta chain) was determined in a study of glioma-infiltrating T cells after dendritic cell vaccination. Findings and caveats of the study: Few patients contributed both blood and tumor specimens.

The CDR3 loop spans 15 amino acids. CDR1 is MNHNY, CDR2 SVGAGI, per germline (reference sequence). V was pared by 5 bases and J by 4 bases, with 9 bases of the junction left unmatched. Generated by immunoSEQ multiplex PCR, the TCRdb table keeps only in-frame clones and is missing some. The sample records tens of thousands of clones, about 81% being singletons. Note on this clone: The antigen is not known.

This receptor was taken from a human donor with glioblastoma. The sequences come from blood, collected before dendritic cell vaccination. V usage is TRBV6-6 and J usage is TRBJ2-7, with 9 bases fitting TRBD1. The CDR3: CASSLTRDRAYEQYF. The CDR3 nucleotides are TGTGCCAGCAGTCTCACCCGGGACAGGGCTTACGAGCAGTACTTC.